What follows are 3 T cell receptor beta chains derived from one specimen sequenced in a study of T cell responses to AZD1222 COVID-19 vaccine. Method: immunoSEQ multiplex PCR; TCRdb's copy keeps in-frame clones and lacks some. Of approximately 120,000 clones in the sample, around 89% were seen once. Sequenced material: peripheral blood, taken on day 0 of AZD1222 vaccination. These receptors were collected from an adult in good health.

V and J are TRBV5-6 and TRBJ1-2; D not resolved. Germline V CDR1 and CDR2: SGHDT, YYEEEE. Between the trimmed V and J ends, which lost 4 bases and 4 bases, there was a span of 5 bases. The CDR3 totals 11 residues. The CDR3 DNA is TGTGCCAGCAGCACATCCTATGGCTACACCTTC. This sequence encodes CASSTSYGYTF.

CDR3 amino acids: CASSHRRQLTGELFF. The CDR3 nucleotides read TGCGCCAGCAGCCACCGCCGACAGCTAACCGGGGAGCTGTTTTTT. V usage is TRBV4-3 and J usage is TRBJ2-2; D may be TRBD1 (5 bases). From germline, CDR1 is LGHNA and CDR2 YSLEER. The V gene lost 3 bases and the J gene lost 5 bases, with 13 bases spanning the gap. CDR3 length: 15 residues.

This chain links TRBV7-9 with TRBJ2-7, with D possibly matching TRBD1 (5 bases). There are 13 residues in the CDR3. The ends were cut back, 11 bases at V and 0 bases at J, with 14 bases in the middle. Per germline, CDR1 SEHNR and CDR2 FQNEAQ (reference sequence). For the CDR3, the DNA is TGTGCCGGTGGGGCACTGAGCTCCTACGAGCAGTACTTC. Translating gives CAGGALSSYEQYF.